This TCR beta chain was identified during a study of cytomegalovirus exposure and HLA in healthy donors. Study overall: A prior analysis found 95 million to 140 million unique TCR beta sequences from approximately 190 million T cells. Unique TCRs from HLA-typed donors, approximately 80 million of them, were held in an early data release. Whole-study findings and limits: There were some V segments, including TRBV6-2 and TRBV6-3, excluded as indistinguishable. In a later analysis, most CMV-associated TCR beta chains appeared HLA-restricted.

Concerning this clone itself: The antigen is not known.

V lost 2 bases and J 3 bases, leaving 15 bases between the germline ends. Germline CDR1 reads SGHTA; CDR2 reads FQGTGA. The CDR3 loop spans 16 amino acids. 13 Jbeta primers and 60 Vbeta primers were used for the PCR. Data came from immunoSEQ multiplex PCR; TCRdb stores just in-frame clones and leaves some out. This table holds 64,000 or so clones, about 85% found once. The TCR sequence derives from a female donor in good health and CMV-seronegative. The genes are TRBV7-3 and TRBJ2-3; D is undetermined. Specimen: PBMCs. CDR3 region: CASSLLGATRTDTQYF. The DNA for the CDR3 is TGTGCCAGCAGCTTACTGGGCGCGACCCGGACAGATACGCAGTATTTT.